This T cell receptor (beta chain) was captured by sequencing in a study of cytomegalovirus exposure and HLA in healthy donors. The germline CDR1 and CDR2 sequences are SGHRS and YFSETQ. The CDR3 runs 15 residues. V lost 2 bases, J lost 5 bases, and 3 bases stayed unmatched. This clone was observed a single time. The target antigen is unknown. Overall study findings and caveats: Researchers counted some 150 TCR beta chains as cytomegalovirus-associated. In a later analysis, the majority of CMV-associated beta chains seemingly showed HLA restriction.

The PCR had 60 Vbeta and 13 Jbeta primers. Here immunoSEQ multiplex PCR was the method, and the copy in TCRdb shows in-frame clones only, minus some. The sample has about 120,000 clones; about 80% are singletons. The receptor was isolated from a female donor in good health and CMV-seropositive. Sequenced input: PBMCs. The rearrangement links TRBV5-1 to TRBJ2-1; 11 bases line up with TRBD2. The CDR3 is CASSLLAGGNNEQFF. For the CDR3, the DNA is TGCGCCAGCAGCTTATTAGCGGGGGGGAACAATGAGCAGTTCTTC. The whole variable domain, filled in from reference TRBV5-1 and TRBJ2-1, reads KAGVTQTPRYLIKTRGQQVTLSCSPISGHRSVSWYQQTPGQGLQFLFEYFSETQRNKGNFPGRFSGRQFSNSRSEMNVSTLELGDSALYLCASSLLAGGNNEQFFGPGTRLTVL.